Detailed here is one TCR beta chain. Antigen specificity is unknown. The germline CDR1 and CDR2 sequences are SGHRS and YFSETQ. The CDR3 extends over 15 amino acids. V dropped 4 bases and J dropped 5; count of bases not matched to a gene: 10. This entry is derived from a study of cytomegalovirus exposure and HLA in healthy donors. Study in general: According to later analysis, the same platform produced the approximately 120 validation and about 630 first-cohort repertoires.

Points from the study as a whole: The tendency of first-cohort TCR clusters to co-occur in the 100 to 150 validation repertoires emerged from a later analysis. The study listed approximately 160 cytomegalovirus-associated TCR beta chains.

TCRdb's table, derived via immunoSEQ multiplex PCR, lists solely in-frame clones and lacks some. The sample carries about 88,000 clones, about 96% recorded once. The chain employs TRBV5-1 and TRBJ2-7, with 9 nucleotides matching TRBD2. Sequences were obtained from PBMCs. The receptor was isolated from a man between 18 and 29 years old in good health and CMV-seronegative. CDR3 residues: CASSPGLAGKNEQYF. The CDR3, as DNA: TGCGCCAGCAGCCCCGGTCTAGCGGGGAAAAACGAGCAGTACTTC.